This T cell receptor (beta chain) was sequenced in a study of shared clonotypes between healthy human individuals. Study at large: A donor's plate count was three for CD4 naive and three for CD4 memory; CD8 naive had two and CD8 memory one. Points from the study as a whole: Sharing of clonotypes among donors was expected to vary with sequencing depth.

Losses at the gene ends were 2 bases for V and 0 bases for J; bases not matched to a gene: 7. The CDR3 has 16 amino acids. Germline lookup yields CDR1 MNHNS and CDR2 SASEGT. Sequencing was performed with immunoSEQ multiplex PCR; in TCRdb, only in-frame clones are kept and a portion is missing. The repertoire has 2 million to 2.5 million clones, 80% to 95% of them found once; the top ten carry 0.39%. Remarks on this clone: Its target is not known.

The donors were adults (healthy and HIV-negative) with no recent acute infections or vaccinations. Adults of Caucasian background living in Nashville, Tennessee made up all donors. The receptor was isolated from a man aged 18 to 29 in good health. Some clones in this sample may be carry-over from other donors' samples. V usage is TRBV6-1 and J usage is TRBJ2-7; 7 bases align to TRBD2. The sample consisted of naive CD4+ T cells from PBMCs. Subset indicated: CD45RA+ positively selected. CDR3 amino acids: CASSEQGLSSSYEQYF. The CDR3 coding sequence is TGTGCCAGCAGTGAACAGGGACTATCAAGCTCCTACGAGCAGTACTTC.